Listed below are T cell receptor beta chains from one sample, sequenced in a study of cytomegalovirus exposure and HLA in healthy donors. Sequenced by immunoSEQ multiplex PCR; TCRdb stores in-frame clones only, minus some. The sample holds around 130,000 clones, roughly 68% seen once. Sequencing was carried out using PBMCs. These receptors all stem from a woman in her fifties or sixties in good health and CMV-seropositive. CDR3s include the opening cysteine and the closing phenylalanine or tryptophan. The order of the fields is J gene, V gene, D gene, clone size, CDR3 DNA, CDR3 protein. The D gene is left open where the match is weak. Size values are once, few and many counts, or a class for expanded clones, and some rows have none.

TRBJ1-3,TRBV7-6,-,-,TGTGCCAGCAGACCGACATTAGACAGGGGAAACACCATATATTTT,CASRPTLDRGNTIYF
TRBJ2-3,TRBV30,-,few,TGTGCCTGGAGTGTCTTAAAGGGAGGAGGGGATACGCAGTATTTT,CAWSVLKGGGDTQYF
TRBJ1-2,TRBV7-9,TRBD1,-,TGTGCCAGCAGCGATCTGAGGGGGGACAGCTATGGCTACACCTTC,CASSDLRGDSYGYTF
TRBJ1-1,TRBV5-1,-,few,TGCGCCAGCAGCGTGACAGGTCCCACTGAAGCTTTCTTT,CASSVTGPTEAFF
TRBJ2-7,TRBV6-5,TRBD2,-,TGTGCCAGCAGTGGAATTCAGCGGGGGGGCTTCGAGCAGTACTTC,CASSGIQRGGFEQYF
TRBJ1-1,TRBV5-1,-,-,TGCGCCAGCAGTCCTACTAAAAACTCTAAGAACACTGAAGCTTTCTTT,CASSPTKNSKNTEAFF
TRBJ1-1,TRBV7-9,-,-,TGTGCCAGCAGCTCCCACCCGGGTGCTGAAGCTTTCTTT,CASSSHPGAEAFF
TRBJ1-1,TRBV6-4,-,few,TGTGCCAGCAGTGAGCGGGGAGGCGATATGAACACTGAAGCTTTCTTT,CASSERGGDMNTEAFF
TRBJ1-6,TRBV5-6,-,-,TGTGCCAGGCCGAACCGGGAACGCGATAATTCACCCCTCCACTTT,CARPNRERDNSPLHF
TRBJ2-1,TRBV7-2,-,few,TGTGCCAGCAGCCGTTGGGTAAGGGGTGAGCAGTTCTTC,CASSRWVRGEQFF
TRBJ1-4,TRBV7-9,TRBD1,-,TGTGCCAGCAGCCCCGGACAGGGGGCGCGGGAAAAACTGTTTTTT,CASSPGQGAREKLFF
TRBJ2-5,TRBV5-4,TRBD2,-,TGTGCCAGCAGCTTGGTACTAGCGGGGACAGAGACCCAGTACTTC,CASSLVLAGTETQYF
TRBJ2-1,TRBV5-8,-,-,TGTGCCAGCACCGCAGGGATGAAGGGAAATGAGCAGTTCTTC,CASTAGMKGNEQFF
TRBJ2-7,TRBV18,-,-,TGTGCCAGCTCACCAGGGGGGGCTAACTCCTACGAGCAGTACTTC,CASSPGGANSYEQYF
TRBJ1-1,TRBV6-5,-,few,TGTGCCAGCAGTTACATACGGGGGAACACTGAAGCTTTCTTT,CASSYIRGNTEAFF
TRBJ2-3,TRBV11-2,TRBD2,-,TGTGCCAGCAGTCTAGCGGGGGGAACACTCGGGACAGATACGCAGTATTTT,CASSLAGGTLGTDTQYF
TRBJ2-7,TRBV6-6,TRBD1,-,TGTGCCAGCAGTACTTCCGGGACAGACTACGAGCAGTACTTC,CASSTSGTDYEQYF
TRBJ2-7,TRBV11-3,TRBD2,-,TGTGCCAGCAGCTTAGTAATGGCGGGGGGGGCTGAGGAGCAGTACTTC,CASSLVMAGGAEEQYF
TRBJ2-1,TRBV4-2,TRBD2,-,TGTGCCAGCAGCCCGGTGCGGGGGGGTGAGCAGTTCTTC,CASSPVRGGEQFF
TRBJ2-1,TRBV19,-,-,TGTGCCAGTAGTATGAAAAGGGGAAGGGGCTACAATGAGCAGTTCTTC,CASSMKRGRGYNEQFF
TRBJ1-2,TRBV13,TRBD1,few,TGTGCCAGCAGCTTAGGGGACAGGGCAAACTATGGCTACACCTTC,CASSLGDRANYGYTF
TRBJ2-1,TRBV7-2,TRBD2,-,TGTGCCAGCAGCTACGTGGGAGCGGGGGGTTACAATGAGCAGTTCTTC,CASSYVGAGGYNEQFF
TRBJ2-7,TRBV4-2,TRBD1,-,TGTGCCAGCAGCCAAGACTCTATCAGAGGGGGCCGCGAGCAGTACTTC,CASSQDSIRGGREQYF
TRBJ1-2,TRBV6-1,-,-,TGTGCCAGCAAAAAGGACAGAGCTAACTATGGCTACCCCTTC,CASKKDRANYGYPF
TRBJ2-5,TRBV6-5,-,-,TGTGCCAGCAGTTACGGTGACCTTCGGGGAGAGACCCAGTACTTC,CASSYGDLRGETQYF
TRBJ1-4,TRBV2,-,few,TGTGCCAGCAGTGTGGAACAGGGAGACGAAAAACTGTTTTTT,CASSVEQGDEKLFF
TRBJ1-2,TRBV7-2,-,-,TGTGCCAGCAGCCTCGGACAGTCCTCTGCTAACTATGGCTACACCTTC,CASSLGQSSANYGYTF
TRBJ1-3,TRBV9,-,-,TGTGCCAGCAGCGAACAGGGTCTTGGAAACACCATATATTTT,CASSEQGLGNTIYF
TRBJ2-3,TRBV14,TRBD1,-,TGTGCCAGCAGCCGAGGGACAGCCAGGAGCGCAGATACGCAGTATTTT,CASSRGTARSADTQYF
TRBJ1-4,TRBV2,TRBD1,few,TGTGCCAGCAGAGTGACAGGGGCGATAGAAAAACTGTTTTTT,CASRVTGAIEKLFF
TRBJ1-4,TRBV5-6,-,-,TGTGCCAGCAGCCAGGGGCGGACGGGTGAAAAACTGTTTTTT,CASSQGRTGEKLFF
TRBJ2-5,TRBV10-3,TRBD2,-,TGTGCCATCAGTGAGTCCTCAGCGGGGGGGCCGGGGGAGACCCAGTACTTC,CAISESSAGGPGETQYF
TRBJ2-2,TRBV7-2,TRBD2,-,TGTGCCAGCACCAGGAGGAGCGGGGGAGACACCGGGGAGCTGTTTTTT,CASTRRSGGDTGELFF
TRBJ2-7,TRBV11-2,-,few,TGTGCCAGCAGCTTAGGGGCCTCCTACGAGCAGTACTTC,CASSLGASYEQYF
TRBJ1-6,TRBV4-2,-,-,TGTGCCAGCAGCCAAGACCTAAATTCACCCCTCCACTTT,CASSQDLNSPLHF
TRBJ2-3,TRBV5-4,TRBD1,-,TGTGCCAGCAGCGAGGACAGGTGGAGCACAGATACGCAGTATTTT,CASSEDRWSTDTQYF
TRBJ2-7,TRBV6-5,-,-,TGTGCCAGCAGTGAAGCAGGGGATGGGGAGCAGTACTTC,CASSEAGDGEQYF
TRBJ1-1,TRBV5-1,-,-,TGCGCCAGCAGCTTCGGGGGGCTGGATACTGAAGCTTTCTTT,CASSFGGLDTEAFF
TRBJ2-3,TRBV27,-,-,TGTGCCAGCCCCAAAGCGTGGTGGGGGGAGAGCACAGATACGCAGTATTTT,CASPKAWWGESTDTQYF
TRBJ2-5,TRBV11-3,TRBD2,-,TGTGCCAGCTGCCCCAGCGGGGGCAGGGAAGAGACCCAGTACTTC,CASCPSGGREETQYF
TRBJ2-5,TRBV7-2,TRBD2,-,TGTGCCAGCAGCTTCACTAGCGGGGGAGAGACCCAGTACTTC,CASSFTSGGETQYF
TRBJ1-2,TRBV30,-,-,TGTGCCTGGAGTGTACGGTGGGGGGGAGATGGCTACACCTTC,CAWSVRWGGDGYTF
TRBJ2-1,TRBV4-1,-,-,TGCGCCAGCAGCCAAGCCGACAGTAACTCCTACAATGAGCAGTTCTTC,CASSQADSNSYNEQFF
TRBJ1-2,TRBV29-1,TRBD1,-,TGCAGCGCCGGAGACAGGGGAGGCGGCTACACCTTC,CSAGDRGGGYTF
TRBJ2-7,TRBV27,-,-,TGTGCCAGCGCCCCCGGGACACCCATCGTCTACGAGCAGTACTTC,CASAPGTPIVYEQYF
TRBJ1-1,TRBV5-1,TRBD1,-,TGCGCCAGCAGCGTCGAGACAGGGGACTTGAACACTGAAGCTTTCTTT,CASSVETGDLNTEAFF
TRBJ2-1,TRBV2,TRBD2,few,TGTGCCAGCAGTGATAGGCGGGGGGGAGGCAATGAGCAGTTCTTC,CASSDRRGGGNEQFF
TRBJ2-5,TRBV7-9,TRBD2,-,TGTGCCAGCAGCTTAGGGCTAGCGGGGCCAGAGACAGAGACCCAGTACTTC,CASSLGLAGPETETQYF
TRBJ2-7,TRBV29-1,TRBD2,few,TGCAGCGCTCGGGGGGGATACGAGCAGTACTTC,CSARGGYEQYF
TRBJ2-7,TRBV2,-,-,TGTGCCAGCAGTGAAGAGACAGCCTCCTACGAGCAGTACTTC,CASSEETASYEQYF